These 31 T cell receptor beta chains came from one sample sequenced in a study of CD8 T cells in ankylosing spondylitis. One entry per CDR3 protein, called by TCRdb with MiXCR from the 5' RACE reads. The sample yields about 130,000 distinct CDR3 sequences, approximately 9.9% seen once. The sample comprised blood, either unsorted or a sorted T cell fraction (not recorded which). All receptors come from a male donor with ankylosing spondylitis or in good health (not recorded which).

The chain combines TRBV5-6 with TRBJ2-6, with unresolved D. The V and J ends lost 1 base and 4 bases respectively, with 9 bases between them. Germline V CDR1 and CDR2: SGHDT, YYEEEE. The length of the CDR3 is 15 residues. CDR3 bases: TGTGCCAGCAGCTTGCGGGTCTCCGGGGCCAACGTCCTGACTTTC. This codes for CASSLRVSGANVLTF.

As concerns this clonotype: A much larger clone lies one base from this, so it may be a read error. The chain is built from TRBV20-1 and TRBJ2-4; the match to TRBD1 covers 8 bases. Germline CDR1 and CDR2: DFQATT and SNEGSKA (reference sequence). The length of the CDR3 is 15 residues. The CDR3 protein is CTARRQGAAKNIQYF. The DNA of the CDR3 is TGCACTGCCAGAAGGCAGGGGGCTGCCAAAAACATTCAGTACTTC.

The sample holds a few counts of this clonotype. The chain is built from TRBV18 and TRBJ2-7, with 8 bases identical to TRBD1. The CDR3 has 15 residues. V shed 6 bases and J 2 bases; nucleotides not matched to a gene: 9. The V gene's germline CDR1 is KGHSH and CDR2 LQKENI. The CDR3 sequence: CASSLFGQGPYEQYF. In DNA, the CDR3 is TGTGCCAGCTCGCTATTCGGACAGGGACCCTACGAGCAGTACTTC.

Points on this clonotype: One end of the junction fails to match germline, which may point to a read error. The CDR3 sequence: CCARDQLAGAGETQYF. The CDR3, as DNA: TGCTGTGCTAGAGATCAACTAGCGGGAGCAGGAGAGACCCAGTACTTC. The V gene is TRBV20-1, the J gene TRBJ2-5, with 11 positions matching TRBD2. CDR1 is DFQATT, CDR2 SNEGSKA, per germline (reference sequence). The CDR3 spans 16 residues.

About this clonotype itself: This may be a read error: a much more frequent sequence differs by one nucleotide. This chain connects TRBV7-3 to TRBJ2-3; no reliable D call. This CDR3 has 20 residues. V was pared by 1 base and J by 1 base, with 24 bases between. Germline loops: CDR1 SGHTA, CDR2 FQGTGA. CDR3 nucleotides: TGTGCCAGCAGCTTAATCGGTGGCGGTTGGGGTGGTAATGGCACAGATACGCAGTATTTT. Its protein is CASSLIGGGWGGNGTDTQYF.

The sample holds many counts of this clonotype. CDR3 protein: CASSSFTYDRADTQYF. The DNA of the CDR3 is TGTGCCAGCAGTTCCTTTACGTACGACAGGGCTGATACGCAGTATTTT. This rearrangement joins TRBV6-2 or TRBV6-3 to TRBJ2-3; TRBD1 agrees at 7 bases. V shed 4 bases and J 6 bases; nucleotides not matched to a gene: 13. Germline V lookup: CDR1 MNHEY, CDR2 SVGEGT. This CDR3 spans 16 amino acids.

This clonotype has at least ten counts. The J gene is TRBJ1-5, the V gene TRBV20-1; D is unclear. CDR3 length equals 16 residues. The V and J ends lost 0 bases and 1 base respectively, with 13 bases between them. Germline CDR1 DFQATT, CDR2 SNEGSKA (reference sequence). CDR3 bases: TGCAGTGCTAGAGATTGGCCTCGGGGAAGCAATCAGCCCCAGCATTTT. Translated: CSARDWPRGSNQPQHF.

The count of this clonotype is one. DNA for the CDR3: TGTGCCAGCAGTAGACAGGGAGAGACCCAGTACTTC. Encoded protein: CASSRQGETQYF. This chain uses TRBV5-5 with TRBJ2-5, with 7 bases that match TRBD1. The junction had 2 bases not matched to a gene; V was cut back by 5 bases and J by 4 bases. Germline-derived CDR1 and CDR2 are SGHKS and YYEKEE (reference sequence). The CDR3 covers 12 residues.

This clonotype has a count of ten or more. The genes are TRBV7-2 and TRBJ2-6; no reliable D call. The CDR3 extends over 15 amino acids. Germline loops: CDR1 SGHTA, CDR2 FQGNSA. Trimming shortened V by 5 bases and J by 1 base, and 9 bases separated the two germline ends. The CDR3 DNA reads as TGTGCCAGCAGCCCCGATAATTCTGGGGCCAACGTCCTGACTTTC. It specifies CASSPDNSGANVLTF.

Many counts were recorded for this clonotype. This chain links TRBV20-1 with TRBJ2-7, with 7 positions matching TRBD1. Per the germline V gene, CDR1 is DFQATT and CDR2 is SNEGSKA (reference sequence). The ends lost 4 bases at V and 2 bases at J; junction bases unmatched: 11. The CDR3 totals 15 residues. The CDR3 bases are TGCAGTGCTAAGAACCCGGACAGGAACCCCTACGAGCAGTACTTC. Protein product: CSAKNPDRNPYEQYF.

Notes on this clonotype: A read error may explain this, as a much larger clone is one base away. The chain carries TRBV7-9 and TRBJ2-3; D unresolved. V lost 3 bases, J lost 0 bases, and 4 bases lay in between. This CDR3 is built from 13 residues. Germline CDR1 is SEHNR and CDR2 is FQNEAQ (reference sequence). DNA for the CDR3: TGTGCCAGCAGCTTCGCGAGCACAGATACGCAGTATTTT. Protein: CASSFASTDTQYF.

The CDR3 here is CSAETGGTLQPQHF. The CDR3 DNA reads TGCAGTGCTGAGACAGGGGGCACGCTTCAGCCCCAGCATTTT. This sequence joins TRBV20-1 and TRBJ1-5; 10 bases match TRBD1. Germline CDR1 and CDR2: DFQATT and SNEGSKA (reference sequence). The CDR3 covers 14 residues. Trimming at V came to 5 bases and at J to 6 bases, leaving 7 bases not matched to a gene.

This clonotype was observed at least ten times. The genes are TRBV12-3 or TRBV12-4 and TRBJ2-7; tentatively, D is TRBD1 (8 bases). This CDR3 has 13 amino acids. Trimming took 8 bases from V and 10 from J, leaving 21 bases between them. The CDR3 spells CASGNYRGGEQYF. The CDR3 bases are TGTGCCAGCGGCAATTACAGGGGGGGAGAACAGTACTTC.

This clonotype was observed at least ten times. This chain uses TRBV5-6 with TRBJ2-1, with TRBD2 identical over 9 bases. CDR3 length: 16 amino acids. Unmatched junction bases numbered 5, after V lost 1 base and J lost 3 bases. Germline CDR1 SGHDT, CDR2 YYEEEE. The CDR3 is CASSLRTSAFYNEQFF. CDR3 nucleotides: TGTGCCAGCAGCTTGAGGACTAGCGCATTCTACAATGAGCAGTTCTTC.

This clonotype was counted many times. CDR3 sequence (DNA): TGTGCCAGCAGCCAAGATACAGGGGGATACAATGAGCAGTTCTTC. Amino acid sequence: CASSQDTGGYNEQFF. The chain is built from TRBV4-2 and TRBJ2-1; 8 nucleotides align to TRBD1. CDR1 LGHNA and CDR2 YNFKEQ come from the germline V gene. J gave up 4 bases and V 0 bases, and 2 bases lay outside the gene matches. The CDR3 has 15 amino acids.

The gene calls are TRBV21-1 and TRBJ2-7; the DNA was not compared with TRBD2, the D call given in the table. TRBV21-1 is a known pseudogene. The CDR3 covers 15 residues. CDR3 amino acids: CASSKWERGEYEQYF. CDR3 DNA: TGTGCCAGCAGCAAATGGGAGCGGGGGGAATACGAGCAGTACTTC.

The V and J genes are TRBV9 and TRBJ2-5, with no clear D. CDR1 and CDR2 (germline): SGDLS, YYNGEE. The CDR3 runs to 14 residues. Trimming took 3 bases from V and 0 from J, leaving 9 bases between them. CDR3 sequence reads: CASSARWDQETQYF. The CDR3 DNA is TGTGCCAGCAGCGCACGATGGGACCAAGAGACCCAGTACTTC.

The CDR3 reads CSARDPHGLAGGGEQFF. CDR3 DNA sequence: TGCAGTGCTAGAGATCCACACGGACTAGCGGGAGGGGGTGAGCAGTTCTTC. The chain carries TRBV20-1 and TRBJ2-1; 15 bases map to TRBD2. The CDR3 is 17 residues long. Trimming at V came to 0 bases and at J to 9 bases, leaving 9 bases not matched to a gene. Germline values: CDR1 DFQATT, CDR2 SNEGSKA (reference sequence).

This clonotype was observed many times. The V call is TRBV20-1, the J call TRBJ2-5; 7 nucleotides match TRBD1. CDR1 is DFQATT and CDR2 is SNEGSKA in the germline V gene (reference sequence). The CDR3 loop spans 14 amino acids. After removal of 0 bases from V and 6 bases from J, the junction contained 7 bases not matched to a gene. The CDR3 is CSARDQGGAKTQYF. CDR3 nucleotides: TGCAGTGCTAGAGATCAAGGGGGCGCTAAGACCCAGTACTTC.

In its sample, this clonotype was seen many times. The J gene is TRBJ2-7, the V gene TRBV11-2; D remains unclear. The CDR3 totals 13 residues. V was clipped by 3 bases and J by 0 bases, with 6 bases between them. CDR1 and CDR2 (germline): SGHAT, FQNNGV. The CDR3 protein is CASSFPISYEQYF. The CDR3 nucleotides are TGTGCCAGCAGCTTCCCAATCTCCTACGAGCAGTACTTC.

Of note for this clonotype: A much larger clone is a single base away; this may be a read error. This rearrangement joins TRBV29-1 to TRBJ2-3; 9 bases are a match to TRBD1. V was pared by 4 bases and J by 6 bases, with 8 bases of the junction left unmatched. CDR1 SQVTM and CDR2 ANQGSEA come from the germline V gene. The CDR3 has 14 residues. CDR3 region: CSVGQGGRIDTQYF. Here the CDR3 DNA reads TGCAGCGTTGGACAGGGGGGCAGGATTGATACGCAGTATTTT.

This clonotype was found many times. This rearrangement joins TRBV12-3 or TRBV12-4 to TRBJ2-3, with 8 bases fitting TRBD2. The CDR3 loop spans 15 amino acids. Unmatched junction bases numbered 8, after V lost 6 bases and J lost 3 bases. CDR3 nucleotides: TGTGCCAGCAGATATAGCGGGGTGCCAACAGATACGCAGTATTTT. Protein sequence: CASRYSGVPTDTQYF.

This clonotype was seen a handful of times. The V call is TRBV12-3 or TRBV12-4, the J call TRBJ2-5; D not resolved. The V and J ends lost 3 bases and 5 bases respectively, with 13 bases between them. The CDR3 has 14 residues. This chain's CDR3 is CASSFGLFGETQYF. The CDR3 DNA reads TGTGCCAGCAGTTTCGGTTTATTTGGGGAGACCCAGTACTTC.

This clonotype was seen a handful of times. The chain links TRBV7-2 to TRBJ2-2; D is perhaps TRBD1 or TRBD2 (6 bases each). The CDR3 is 15 residues long. CDR1 and CDR2 (germline): SGHTA, FQGNSA. With 3 bases removed from V and 3 bases from J, the gap between germline ends came to 11 bases. The CDR3 DNA reads as TGTGCCAGCAGCTTCGGGGGCGCGGACACCGGGGAGCTGTTTTTT. This translates into CASSFGGADTGELFF.

The sample holds many counts of this clonotype. The chain recombines TRBV18 with TRBJ2-5; tentative D call: TRBD1 (6 bases). V lost 3 bases to trimming and J lost 5 bases, with 10 bases between them. Germline V gives CDR1 KGHSH, CDR2 LQKENI. The CDR3 contains 13 residues. CDR3 sequence: CASSPRGTETQYF. In nucleotides, the CDR3 is TGTGCCAGCTCACCCAGGGGAACGGAGACCCAGTACTTC.

In this sample, this clonotype turned up many times. This chain connects TRBV12-3 or TRBV12-4 to TRBJ2-3; 8 nucleotides agree with TRBD2. V dropped 2 bases and J dropped 4; count of bases not matched to a gene: 5. CDR3 size: 15 residues. CDR3 region: CASSLTGGVADTQYF. The CDR3 region has the DNA TGTGCCAGCAGTTTAACGGGAGGGGTCGCAGATACGCAGTATTTT.

The table lists this clonotype with many counts. The chain carries TRBV29-1 and TRBJ2-1; no definite D call. Deletions cut 3 bases from V and 4 bases from J, with 7 bases between. The CDR3 is made up of 12 amino acids. Germline CDR1 SQVTM, CDR2 ANQGSEA. Here the CDR3 reads CSVDRNYNEQFF. The DNA for the CDR3 is TGCAGCGTTGACCGCAATTACAATGAGCAGTTCTTC.

In this sample, this clonotype turned up many times. This chain links TRBV29-1 with TRBJ2-1, with TRBD1 as a possible D gene (6 bases). This CDR3 contains 13 residues. The V end was cut by 5 bases, the J end by 6 bases, with 14 bases between. In germline, CDR1 is SQVTM, CDR2 ANQGSEA. The CDR3 is CSVYPTGPNEQFF. The CDR3 DNA follows: TGCAGCGTTTACCCGACAGGCCCCAATGAGCAGTTCTTC.

This clonotype was picked up many times. The rearrangement uses TRBV7-2 and TRBJ2-3; D not resolved. This CDR3 comprises 11 residues. V was trimmed by 5 bases and J by 6 bases, leaving 6 bases between them. Germline CDR1 SGHTA, CDR2 FQGNSA. CDR3 DNA: TGTGCCAGCAGCGTCGTGGATACGCAGTATTTT. It specifies CASSVVDTQYF.

The rearrangement joins TRBV29-1 to TRBJ2-7; 9 bases are shared with TRBD2. The CDR3 is 14 amino acids. Germline V gene lookup returns CDR1 SQVTM and CDR2 ANQGSEA. Unmatched junction bases numbered 6, after V lost 4 bases and J lost 2 bases. The CDR3 protein is CSVVPSGIPYEQYF. Written as DNA, the CDR3 is TGCAGCGTTGTCCCTAGCGGGATACCCTACGAGCAGTACTTC.

The V call is TRBV11-2, the J call TRBJ2-2; D may be TRBD2 (5 bases). The CDR3 consists of 17 residues. Between the trimmed V and J ends, which lost 0 bases and 6 bases, there was a span of 17 bases. Looked up from germline, CDR1 is SGHAT and CDR2 is FQNNGV. The CDR3 region is CASSLDGWTPDPGELFF. The DNA for the CDR3 is TGTGCCAGCAGCTTAGATGGTTGGACTCCCGACCCCGGGGAGCTGTTTTTT.